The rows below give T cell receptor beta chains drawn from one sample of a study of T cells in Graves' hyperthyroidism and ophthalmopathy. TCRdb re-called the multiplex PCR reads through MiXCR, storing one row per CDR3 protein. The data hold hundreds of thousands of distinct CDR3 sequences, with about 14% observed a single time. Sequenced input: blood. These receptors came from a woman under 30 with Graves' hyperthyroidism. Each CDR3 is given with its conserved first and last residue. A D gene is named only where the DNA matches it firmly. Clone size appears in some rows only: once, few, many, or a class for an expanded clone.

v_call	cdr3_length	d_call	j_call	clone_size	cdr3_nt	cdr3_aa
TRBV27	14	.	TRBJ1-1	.	TGTGCCAGCAGTTCAAGGAACCGGGGCACTGAAGCTTTCTTT	CASSSRNRGTEAFF
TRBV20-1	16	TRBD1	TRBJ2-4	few	TGCAGTGCCCACCGGACAGGGGAGTCGGCCAAAAACATTCAGTACTTC	CSAHRTGESAKNIQYF
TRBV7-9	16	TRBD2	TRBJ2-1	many	TGTGCCAGCAGCGGAGTAGCGGGAGGGCCTTTTAGTGAGCAGTTCTTC	CASSGVAGGPFSEQFF
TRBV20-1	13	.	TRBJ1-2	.	TGCAGTGCTCCATTAACATCCGCACGGGGCTACACCTTC	CSAPLTSARGYTF
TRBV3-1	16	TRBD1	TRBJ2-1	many	TGTGCCAGCAGCCGAATTAGGGGGCTCCCTGACAATGAGCAGTTCTTC	CASSRIRGLPDNEQFF
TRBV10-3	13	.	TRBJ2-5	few	TGTGCCATCAGGGCAGGGTTCCAAGAGACCCAGTACTTC	CAIRAGFQETQYF
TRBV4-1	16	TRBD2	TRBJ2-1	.	TGCGCCAGCAGCCAAGGCCGGGGGGGGGGATACAATGAGCAGTTCTTC	CASSQGRGGGYNEQFF
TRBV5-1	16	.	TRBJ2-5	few	TGCGCCAGCAGCTTTGGGGCCAGTAGGGGAGCCGAGACCCAGTACTTC	CASSFGASRGAETQYF
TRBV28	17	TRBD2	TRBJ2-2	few	TGTGCCAGCAGTTTACTCCTAGCGGGAGGCCGGGCCGGGGAGCTGTTTTTT	CASSLLLAGGRAGELFF
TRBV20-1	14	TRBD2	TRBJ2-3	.	TGCAGTGCTCCGAGACTAGCGGGAACAGATACGCAGTATTTT	CSAPRLAGTDTQYF
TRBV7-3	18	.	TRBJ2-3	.	TGTGCCAGCAGCTTATTGGGGATAGAGGCGGGGCACATAGATACGCAGTATTTT	CASSLLGIEAGHIDTQYF
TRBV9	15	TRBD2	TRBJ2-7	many	TGTGCCAGCAGCGTAGCTACTGCGGGGGTCTACGAGCAGTACTTC	CASSVATAGVYEQYF
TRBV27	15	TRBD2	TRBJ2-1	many	TGTGCCAGCACACCTATAGCGGGAGGATCCAATGAGCAGTTCTTC	CASTPIAGGSNEQFF
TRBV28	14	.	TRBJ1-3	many	TGTGCCAGCAGTTCAAGGAAATCTGGAAACACCATATATTTT	CASSSRKSGNTIYF
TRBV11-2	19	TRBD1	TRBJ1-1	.	TGTGCCAGCAGCCGCTACTACTCCGGGACAGGGGGTGGTAGCACTGAAGCTTTCTTT	CASSRYYSGTGGGSTEAFF